A single sample gave rise to the 19 T cell receptor beta chains below, sequenced in a study of technical replicates of blood from several donors. Only in-frame clones appear in the TCRdb table, and some are missing; sequencing was by immunoSEQ multiplex PCR. The sample includes tens of thousands of clones, about 98% seen only once; the top ten take over 0.13%. The sequenced sample was T cells isolated from PBMCs. Source of these receptors: a human donor in good health.

The CDR3 DNA sequence: TGTGCCAGCAGTGAAGCGGCCCCCGGGGAGCTGTTTTTT. Translated, it gives CASSEAAPGELFF. The chain combines TRBV6-1 with TRBJ2-2; unclear D gene. Per the germline V gene, CDR1 is MNHNS and CDR2 is SASEGT. The CDR3 spans 13 residues. V was cut by 0 bases and J by 6 bases, with 5 bases left in between.

The CDR3 sequence: CASSQGVSRAVGGSYNEQFF. The CDR3 DNA reads TGCGCCAGCAGCCAAGGGGTGAGTAGGGCGGTGGGAGGCTCCTACAATGAGCAGTTCTTC. V and J are TRBV4-1 and TRBJ2-1, with D possibly being TRBD2 (6 bases). Trimming took 1 base from V and 0 from J, leaving 22 bases between them. CDR1 is MGHRA and CDR2 is YSYEKL in the germline V gene. CDR3 length equals 20 residues.

The CDR3 reads CASSEDRVETQYF. The CDR3 region has the DNA TGCGCCAGCAGCGAGGACAGGGTGGAGACCCAGTACTTC. The chain joins TRBV5-1 to TRBJ2-5; TRBD1 matches at 8 bases. Germline lookup yields CDR1 SGHRS and CDR2 YFSETQ. This CDR3 spans 13 amino acids. With 4 bases clipped from V and 5 bases from J, the junction kept 4 bases outside the gene matches.

The chain joins TRBV10-3 to TRBJ1-3; 10 bases map to TRBD1. V shed 4 bases and J 0 bases; nucleotides not matched to a gene: 9. Germline V gene lookup returns CDR1 ENHRY and CDR2 SYGVKD. CDR3 length equals 18 residues. The CDR3 DNA follows: TGTGCCATCAGTGCCGGGACAGGGGCCATAGACTCTGGAAACACCATATATTTT. Translating gives CAISAGTGAIDSGNTIYF.

The chain is built from TRBV5-1 and TRBJ2-2, with D possibly matching TRBD2 (6 bases). CDR3 length: 15 amino acids. With 2 bases removed from V and 1 base from J, the gap between germline ends came to 9 bases. The germline gives CDR1 SGHRS, CDR2 YFSETQ. DNA of the CDR3: TGCGCCAGCAGCTTATTCGGGGGGAACACCGGGGAGCTGTTTTTT. Translation: CASSLFGGNTGELFF.

The rearrangement joins TRBV7-9 to TRBJ2-3; TRBD1 is a possible D gene (6 bases). The germline V and J ends were trimmed by 5 bases and 9 bases, with 15 bases remaining between them. Germline lookup yields CDR1 SEHNR and CDR2 FQNEAQ (reference sequence). This CDR3 contains 13 residues. The DNA for the CDR3 is TGTGCCAGCAGCCCCGGAAACAGGGACACGCAGTATTTT. It specifies CASSPGNRDTQYF.

This chain joins TRBV28 and TRBJ2-7; D uncertain. Looked up from germline, CDR1 is MDHEN and CDR2 is SYDVKM. The V end lost 5 bases, the J end lost 9 bases, and 17 bases lay between the germline ends. The CDR3 runs to 13 residues. The CDR3 spells CASSTGSNLWQYF. CDR3 DNA: TGTGCCAGCAGTACCGGGTCCAACCTTTGGCAGTACTTC.

The genes are TRBV6-5 and TRBJ2-3, with a tentative D call TRBD1 (5 bases). Germline-derived CDR1 and CDR2 are MNHEY and SVGAGI. The CDR3 has 12 residues. Deletions cut 2 bases from V and 5 bases from J, with 5 bases between. The CDR3 protein is CASSYDRDTQYF. The CDR3 nucleotides are TGTGCCAGCAGTTACGACAGAGATACGCAGTATTTT.

The chain has TRBV6-5 and TRBJ2-1, with 10 bases fitting TRBD2. Per germline, CDR1 MNHEY and CDR2 SVGAGI. The CDR3 length is 15 residues. V lost 2 bases and J lost 12; bases outside the gene matches: 10. The CDR3 sequence is CASSYASGSYGGQFF. The CDR3 nucleotides read TGTGCCAGCAGTTACGCTAGCGGGAGTTATGGTGGGCAGTTCTTC.

In its sample, this clone was seen once. This chain uses TRBV6-1 with TRBJ2-7; 7 bases agree with TRBD1. Trimming took 3 bases from V and 4 from J; bases not matched to a gene: 6. Germline V gene lookup returns CDR1 MNHNS and CDR2 SASEGT. CDR3 length: 14 residues. The CDR3 is CASSEVGGFYEQYF. CDR3 DNA: TGTGCCAGCAGTGAGGTAGGGGGCTTTTACGAGCAGTACTTC.

The rearrangement uses TRBV4-1 and TRBJ2-1; a possible D gene is TRBD1 (5 bases). Germline CDR1 is MGHRA and CDR2 is YSYEKL. V lost 4 bases and J lost 3, with 13 bases in between. This CDR3 contains 15 residues. The CDR3: CASSPLRDLYNEQFF. As DNA, the CDR3 is TGCGCCAGCAGCCCCCTCAGGGATCTCTACAATGAGCAGTTCTTC.

The V and J genes are TRBV30 and TRBJ2-1; 12 bases fit TRBD2. The trim removed 0 bases at V and 10 bases at J, leaving 7 bases unmatched. CDR1 and CDR2 (germline): GTSNPN, SVGIG (reference sequence). There are 15 residues in the CDR3. In DNA form, the CDR3 reads TGTGCCTGGAGTGTAATCGGCCTAGCGGGGGGGGAGCAGTTCTTC. This sequence encodes CAWSVIGLAGGEQFF.

CDR3 residues: CAWSTGFQYEQYF. The DNA of the CDR3 is TGTGCCTGGAGCACAGGGTTTCAATACGAGCAGTACTTC. The chain couples TRBV30 to TRBJ2-7; D might be TRBD1 (6 bases). CDR1 and CDR2 (germline): GTSNPN, SVGIG (reference sequence). The CDR3 runs 13 residues. Trimming shortened V by 3 bases and J by 4 bases, and 13 bases separated the two germline ends.

The V call is TRBV7-8, the J call TRBJ2-7; 7 bases match TRBD1. Unmatched junction bases numbered 9, after V lost 2 bases and J lost 5 bases. This CDR3 has 15 residues. Germline CDR1 SGHVS, CDR2 FQNEAQ. CDR3 amino acids: CASSLSRGRWDEQYF. The CDR3 DNA is TGTGCCAGCAGCTTATCGAGGGGGCGCTGGGACGAGCAGTACTTC.

The rearrangement uses TRBV28 and TRBJ1-5, with D possibly TRBD1 on 6 matching bases. The CDR3 spans 13 residues. Deletions cut 11 bases from V and 9 bases from J, with 20 bases between. Per the germline V gene, CDR1 is MDHEN and CDR2 is SYDVKM. The CDR3 is CASRGGRDRPQHF. The CDR3 DNA is TGTGCCTCACGAGGGGGAAGAGATCGGCCCCAGCATTTT.

This chain uses TRBV4-1 with TRBJ2-7; D unresolved. V shed 0 bases and J shed 3 bases, with 3 bases lying between them. This CDR3 spans 12 amino acids. Germline values: CDR1 MGHRA, CDR2 YSYEKL. This chain's CDR3 is CASSQDGYEQYF. CDR3 in DNA: TGCGCCAGCAGCCAAGACGGCTACGAGCAGTACTTC.

The chain employs TRBV27 and TRBJ2-1, with 7 bases aligning to TRBD2. Unmatched junction bases numbered 22, after V lost 8 bases and J lost 6 bases. The CDR3 covers 18 residues. Germline CDR1 is MNHEY and CDR2 is SMNVEV (reference sequence). CDR3 amino acids: CASSTPRRGWAGVNEQFF. The CDR3 DNA follows: TGTGCCAGCTCAACTCCCCGGCGGGGCTGGGCGGGGGTCAATGAGCAGTTCTTC.

This chain uses TRBV5-5 with TRBJ2-1; TRBD1 matches at 7 bases. The trim removed 3 bases at V and 1 base at J, leaving 1 base unmatched. The CDR3 is 14 amino acids. Germline V gene sequence: CDR1 SGHKS, CDR2 YYEKEE (reference sequence). The CDR3 here is CASSSTGSYNEQFF. CDR3 DNA sequence: TGTGCCAGCAGCTCGACAGGGTCCTACAATGAGCAGTTCTTC.

This rearrangement joins TRBV7-6 to TRBJ2-7; 13 nucleotides agree with TRBD2. CDR3 length: 16 residues. Germline trimming cut 5 bases from V and 0 bases from J; bases unmatched to any gene: 4. Germline CDR1 SGHVS, CDR2 FNYEAQ. The CDR3 coding sequence is TGTGCCAGCAGCCCTAGGACTAGCGGGAGCTCCTACGAGCAGTACTTC. It specifies CASSPRTSGSSYEQYF.